The 25 T cell receptor beta chains in this list originate from one sample, sequenced in a study of blood T cell repertoires in COVID-19. TCRdb's table, derived via immunoSEQ multiplex PCR, lists solely in-frame clones and lacks some. The sample includes over 70,000 clones, roughly three quarters seen only once; the top ten take about a sixth. Input material: peripheral blood. Source of these receptors: an older man with active or convalescent COVID-19.

This clone was found a few times. This chain uses TRBV28 with TRBJ1-2; tentatively, D is TRBD1 (6 bases). Germline loops: CDR1 MDHEN, CDR2 SYDVKM. Trimming removed 6 bases from V and 5 bases from J, with 13 bases in between. The CDR3 has 13 amino acids. The CDR3 spells CASSPGQTYGYTF. CDR3 in DNA: TGTGCCAGCAGCCCAGGACAGACTTATGGCTACACCTTC.

The gene calls are TRBV4-2 and TRBJ2-7; the D is unclear. V lost 2 bases, J lost 1 base, and 18 bases lay in between. The CDR3 runs to 17 residues. Germline lookup yields CDR1 LGHNA and CDR2 YNFKEQ. This chain's CDR3 is CASSQSLGSTISYEQYF. In DNA, the CDR3 is TGTGCCAGCAGCCAAAGCCTCGGGTCTACGATATCCTACGAGCAGTACTTC.

This chain uses TRBV14 with TRBJ2-5; D is undetermined. Germline V gene sequence: CDR1 SGHDN, CDR2 FVKESK. Trimming cost V 4 bases and J 3 bases, with 15 bases left between them. This CDR3 spans 15 amino acids. This CDR3 reads CASSLPPSREETQYF. In nucleotides, the CDR3 is TGTGCCAGCAGCCTCCCCCCGTCTCGAGAAGAGACCCAGTACTTC.

The V and J genes are TRBV2 and TRBJ1-4, with TRBD1 as a possible D gene (6 bases). The CDR3 length is 15 residues. The V gene lost 5 bases and the J gene lost 5 bases, with 15 bases spanning the gap. Germline CDR1 SNHLY, CDR2 FYNNEI. The CDR3 DNA follows: TGTGCCAGCAGTACCGTAAGAGGGGGAAATGAAAAACTGTTTTTT. Its protein product is CASSTVRGGNEKLFF. Supplemented by reference TRBV2 and TRBJ1-4, the full variable domain reads EPEVTQTPSHQVTQMGQEVILRCVPISNHLYFYWYRQILGQKVEFLVSFYNNEISEKSEIFDDQFSVERPDGSNFTLKIRSTKLEDSAMYFCASSTVRGGNEKLFFGSGTQLSVL.

This chain links TRBV3-1 (or the pseudogene TRBV3-2) with TRBJ1-2; D may be TRBD1 (5 bases). The CDR3 covers 17 residues. V lost 1 base and J 2 bases, leaving 17 bases between the germline ends. CDR1 and CDR2 (germline): LGHDT, YNNKEL (reference sequence). In DNA form, the CDR3 reads TGTGCCAGCAGCCAAGCCACGGGGGGGGACCTGAACTATGGCTACACCTTC. Translated: CASSQATGGDLNYGYTF.

The rearrangement uses TRBV20-1 and TRBJ2-1, with no clear D. Trimming cost V 3 bases and J 6 bases, with 3 bases left between them. Per the germline V gene, CDR1 is DFQATT and CDR2 is SNEGSKA (reference sequence). The CDR3 is 10 residues long. In DNA form, the CDR3 reads TGCAGTGCTAGTCTCAATGAGCAGTTCTTC. It yields the protein CSASLNEQFF.

The chain combines TRBV9 with TRBJ1-4; the match to TRBD1 covers 7 bases. There are 15 residues in the CDR3. The germline V gene has CDR1 SGDLS and CDR2 YYNGEE. The V gene end was trimmed by 4 bases and the J gene end by 5 bases; junction bases not matched to a gene: 8. The CDR3 spells CASSPDREGNEKLFF. In DNA, the CDR3 is TGTGCCAGCAGCCCCGACAGGGAAGGGAATGAAAAACTGTTTTTT.

This chain uses TRBV13 with TRBJ2-7; D not certain. Trimming stripped 5 bases from V and 7 bases from J, with 12 bases between. Germline V CDR1 and CDR2: PRHDT, FYEKMQ (reference sequence). The CDR3 sequence is 12 residues long. This CDR3 is CASSAPPREQYF. The CDR3 DNA reads TGTGCCAGCAGCGCCCCCCCCAGAGAGCAGTACTTC.

This sequence joins TRBV28 and TRBJ1-2; a possible D gene is TRBD1 (6 bases). This CDR3 has 13 amino acids. Looked up from germline, CDR1 is MDHEN and CDR2 is SYDVKM. V lost 6 bases and J lost 4, with 12 bases in between. CDR3: CASSKGGAYGYTF. CDR3 coding DNA: TGTGCCAGCAGCAAGGGGGGGGCCTATGGCTACACCTTC.

This sequence joins TRBV5-1 and TRBJ1-2, with D possibly matching TRBD1 (5 bases). The CDR3 covers 13 residues. V lost 0 bases and J 3 bases, leaving 6 bases between the germline ends. The germline CDR1 and CDR2 sequences are SGHRS and YFSETQ. The CDR3 sequence is CASSLGQHYGYTF. The CDR3 DNA reads TGCGCCAGCAGCTTGGGACAGCACTATGGCTACACCTTC.

The chain combines TRBV2 with TRBJ1-1; 7 bases are a match to TRBD1. The CDR3 is made up of 12 amino acids. V was clipped by 4 bases and J by 7 bases; unmatched bases: 3. Germline V gene data show CDR1 as SNHLY and CDR2 as FYNNEI. The CDR3 nucleotides are TGTGCCAGCAGTGTAGGGGGCATTGAAGCTTTCTTT. Translation: CASSVGGIEAFF.

This chain joins TRBV28 and TRBJ1-3; D remains ambiguous. The V end lost 5 bases, the J end lost 0 bases, and 14 bases lay between the germline ends. Looked up from germline, CDR1 is MDHEN and CDR2 is SYDVKM. CDR3 length: 16 amino acids. The CDR3 protein is CASSMSGSSSGNTIYF. The DNA of the CDR3 is TGTGCCAGCAGTATGTCAGGCAGTAGCTCTGGAAACACCATATATTTT. Variable domain in full (rest from reference TRBV28 and TRBJ1-3): DVKVTQSSRYLVKRTGEKVFLECVQDMDHENMFWYRQDPGLGLRLIYFSYDVKMKEKGDIPEGYSVSREKKERFSLILESASTNQTSMYLCASSMSGSSSGNTIYFGEGSWLTVV.

This chain links TRBV18 with TRBJ2-3, with TRBD2 identical over 9 bases. From germline, CDR1 is KGHSH and CDR2 LQKENI. V dropped 9 bases and J dropped 3; count of bases not matched to a gene: 7. The CDR3 is 14 amino acids. CDR3 amino acids: CASRRAGGTDTQYF. Written as DNA, the CDR3 is TGTGCCAGTCGGCGAGCGGGGGGAACAGATACGCAGTATTTT.

The chain has TRBV5-1 and TRBJ2-7, with 8 bases lining up with TRBD2. V lost 3 bases and J lost 4; bases outside the gene matches: 9. The CDR3 sequence is 15 residues long. Germline V gives CDR1 SGHRS, CDR2 YFSETQ. The chain's CDR3 is CASSSFAGGVYEQYF. DNA of the CDR3: TGCGCCAGCAGCTCCTTTGCGGGGGGTGTATACGAGCAGTACTTC.

The table lists this clone with a few counts. The rearrangement uses TRBV21-1 and TRBJ1-2; no check of the table's D call, TRBD1, against the DNA was made. TRBV21-1 is a pseudogene locus. The CDR3 totals 17 residues. CDR3: CASTSGTGFRVSYGYTF. The CDR3 DNA reads TGTGCCAGCACCAGTGGAACAGGGTTTAGGGTATCCTATGGCTACACCTTC.

The chain recombines TRBV28 with TRBJ1-1, with 7 positions matching TRBD1. This CDR3 has 14 amino acids. Trimming took 4 bases from V and 0 from J; bases not matched to a gene: 2. In germline, CDR1 is MDHEN, CDR2 SYDVKM. CDR3 DNA sequence: TGTGCCAGCAGTTGGGGACAGTTGAACACTGAAGCTTTCTTT. Protein: CASSWGQLNTEAFF.

The V gene is TRBV7-2, the J gene TRBJ1-4; 8 bases fit TRBD1. J was trimmed by 4 bases and V by 5 bases; bases with no gene match: 9. CDR3 length equals 16 residues. Looked up from germline, CDR1 is SGHTA and CDR2 is FQGNSA. Here the CDR3 reads CASSPQTRGHNEKLFF. The CDR3 DNA is TGTGCCAGCAGCCCGCAGACCAGGGGGCATAATGAAAAACTGTTTTTT.

The chain employs TRBV28 and TRBJ2-7; 13 bases match TRBD2. Trimming took 3 bases from V and 5 from J; bases not matched to a gene: 7. Germline V gene data show CDR1 as MDHEN and CDR2 as SYDVKM. The CDR3 extends over 16 amino acids. The CDR3 DNA reads TGTGCCAGCAGTTTTCCAAGGGGACTAGCGGGGAACGAGCAGTACTTC. It encodes CASSFPRGLAGNEQYF.

This rearrangement joins TRBV6-5 to TRBJ1-3; TRBD1 matches 7 bases. The V gene's germline CDR1 is MNHEY and CDR2 SVGAGI. Trimming removed 2 bases from V and 3 bases from J; junction bases left unmatched: 4. CDR3 size: 15 residues. The CDR3 sequence: CASSYPDRVGNTIYF. Here the CDR3 DNA reads TGTGCCAGCAGTTACCCCGACAGGGTTGGAAACACCATATATTTT.

This clone came up a few times. The chain couples TRBV5-6 to TRBJ2-1, with 9 bases that match TRBD2. The germline V gene has CDR1 SGHDT and CDR2 YYEEEE. The CDR3 is made up of 14 amino acids. Unmatched junction bases numbered 8, after V lost 7 bases and J lost 6 bases. Here the CDR3 reads CASSGTSIANEQFF. The CDR3 DNA reads as TGTGCCAGCTCCGGGACTAGCATAGCCAATGAGCAGTTCTTC.

The chain has TRBV5-4 and TRBJ1-2, with 7 bases identical to TRBD1. Germline V lookup: CDR1 SGHNT, CDR2 YYREEE (reference sequence). With V trimmed by 4 bases and J by 3 bases, 6 bases remained unmatched. This CDR3 is built from 14 residues. CDR3 amino acids: CASSRTGADYGYTF. The CDR3 DNA reads as TGTGCCAGCAGCCGCACAGGGGCCGACTATGGCTACACCTTC.

The rearrangement uses TRBV5-4 and TRBJ2-5, with TRBD1 identical over 7 bases. Germline values: CDR1 SGHNT, CDR2 YYREEE (reference sequence). The CDR3 contains 14 residues. Trimming cost V 4 bases and J 4 bases; bases outside gene matches: 7. DNA for the CDR3: TGTGCCAGCAGCCCTGACAGGGAACGAGAGACCCAGTACTTC. Translation gives CASSPDRERETQYF. The complete variable domain, with remaining parts taken from reference TRBV5-4 and TRBJ2-5, reads ETGVTQSPTHLIKTRGQQVTLRCSSQSGHNTVSWYQQALGQGPQFIFQYYREEENGRGNFPPRFSGLQFPNYSSELNVNALELDDSALYLCASSPDRERETQYFGPGTRLLVL.

This chain connects TRBV2 to TRBJ1-2, with D hard to call. V gave up 6 bases and J gave up 7 bases, with 18 bases separating them. The CDR3 has 14 amino acids. Germline V gene sequence: CDR1 SNHLY, CDR2 FYNNEI. The CDR3 loop reads CASRGAPEARGYTF. In nucleotides, the CDR3 is TGTGCCAGCAGAGGTGCGCCGGAGGCGCGTGGCTACACCTTC. Complete variable domain (other parts from reference TRBV2 and TRBJ1-2): EPEVTQTPSHQVTQMGQEVILRCVPISNHLYFYWYRQILGQKVEFLVSFYNNEISEKSEIFDDQFSVERPDGSNFTLKIRSTKLEDSAMYFCASRGAPEARGYTFGSGTRLTVV.

This clone was recorded a few times. The chain has TRBV5-1 and TRBJ1-1, with a tentative D call TRBD1 (6 bases). From germline, CDR1 is SGHRS and CDR2 YFSETQ. This CDR3 contains 13 residues. V gave up 2 bases and J gave up 5 bases, with 10 bases separating them. The CDR3 DNA follows: TGCGCCAGCAGCTTTCAGGGGCGGACTGAAGCTTTCTTT. As protein: CASSFQGRTEAFF.

This clone came up a few times. The V call is TRBV14, the J call TRBJ1-1; the match to TRBD1 covers 8 bases. V shed 0 bases, J shed 11 bases, and the junction held 11 bases outside the gene matches. Germline V gives CDR1 SGHDN, CDR2 FVKESK. There are 15 residues in the CDR3. CDR3: CASSQDSAGGTAAFF. The DNA of the CDR3 is TGTGCCAGCAGCCAAGATAGCGCAGGGGGCACGGCGGCTTTCTTT.